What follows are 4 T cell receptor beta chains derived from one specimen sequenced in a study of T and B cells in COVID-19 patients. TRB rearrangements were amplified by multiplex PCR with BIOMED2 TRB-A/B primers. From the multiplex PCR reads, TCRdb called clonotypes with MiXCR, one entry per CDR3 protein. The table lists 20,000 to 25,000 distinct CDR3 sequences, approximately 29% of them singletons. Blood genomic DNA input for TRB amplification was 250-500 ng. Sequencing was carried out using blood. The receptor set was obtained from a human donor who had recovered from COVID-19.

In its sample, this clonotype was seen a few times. Here the CDR3 reads CASQAGGNQPQHF. In DNA, the CDR3 is TGTGCCAGTCAGGCAGGGGGCAATCAGCCCCAGCATTTT. J is TRBJ1-5 and V is TRBV19; TRBD1 is a possible D gene (6 bases). The germline V and J ends were trimmed by 8 bases and 2 bases, with 10 bases remaining between them. Germline V gene sequence: CDR1 LNHDA, CDR2 SQIVND (reference sequence). The CDR3 spans 13 residues.

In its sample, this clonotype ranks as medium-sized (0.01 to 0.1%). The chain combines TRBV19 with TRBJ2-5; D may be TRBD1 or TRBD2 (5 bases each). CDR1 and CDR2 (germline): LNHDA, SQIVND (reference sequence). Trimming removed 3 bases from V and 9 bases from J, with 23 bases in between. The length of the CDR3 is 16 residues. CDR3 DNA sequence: TGTGCCAGTAGTATCTACGGTGGGACGCCAAGTGGGGCCCAGTACTTC. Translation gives CASSIYGGTPSGAQYF. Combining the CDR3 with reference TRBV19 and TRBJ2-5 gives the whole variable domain DGGITQSPKYLFRKEGQNVTLSCEQNLNHDAMYWYRQDPGQGLRLIYYSQIVNDFQKGDIAEGYSVSREKKESFPLTVTSAQKNPTAFYLCASSIYGGTPSGAQYFGPGTRLLVL.

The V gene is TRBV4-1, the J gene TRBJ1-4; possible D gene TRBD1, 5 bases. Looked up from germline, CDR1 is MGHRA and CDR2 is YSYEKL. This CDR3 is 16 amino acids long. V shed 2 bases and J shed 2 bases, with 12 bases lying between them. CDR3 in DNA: TGCGCCAGCAGCCAACCCGGACGGGGCACTAATGAAAAACTGTTTTTT. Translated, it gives CASSQPGRGTNEKLFF.

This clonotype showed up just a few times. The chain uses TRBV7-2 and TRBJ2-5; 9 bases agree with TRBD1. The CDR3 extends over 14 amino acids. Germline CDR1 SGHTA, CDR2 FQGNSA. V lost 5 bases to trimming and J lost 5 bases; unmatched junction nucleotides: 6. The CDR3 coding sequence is TGTGCCAGCAGCCGGACAGGGGCTAGGGAGACCCAGTACTTC. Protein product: CASSRTGARETQYF.